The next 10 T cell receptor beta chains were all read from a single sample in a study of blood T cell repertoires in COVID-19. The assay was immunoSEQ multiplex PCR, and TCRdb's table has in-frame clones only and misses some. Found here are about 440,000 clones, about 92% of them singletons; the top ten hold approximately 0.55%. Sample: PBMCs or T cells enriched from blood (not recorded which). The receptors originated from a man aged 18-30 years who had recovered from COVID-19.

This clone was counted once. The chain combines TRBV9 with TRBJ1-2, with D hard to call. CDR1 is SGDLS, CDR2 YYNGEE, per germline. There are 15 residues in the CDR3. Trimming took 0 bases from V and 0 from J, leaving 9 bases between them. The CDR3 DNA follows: TGTGCCAGCAGCGTAGCTGCAGGAACTAACTATGGCTACACCTTC. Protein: CASSVAAGTNYGYTF.

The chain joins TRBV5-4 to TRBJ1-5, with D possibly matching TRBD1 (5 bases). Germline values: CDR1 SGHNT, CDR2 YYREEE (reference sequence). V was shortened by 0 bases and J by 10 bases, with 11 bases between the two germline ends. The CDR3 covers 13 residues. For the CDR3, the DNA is TGTGCCAGCAGCTTGGATTTCCAGGGTCCCCAGCATTTT. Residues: CASSLDFQGPQHF.

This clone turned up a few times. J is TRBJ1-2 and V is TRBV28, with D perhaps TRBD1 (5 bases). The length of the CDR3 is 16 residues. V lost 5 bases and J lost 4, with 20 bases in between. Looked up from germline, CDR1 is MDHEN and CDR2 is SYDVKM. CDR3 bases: TGTGCCAGCAGTATCCGGGACTCCCATAGGGGCTATGGCTACACCTTC. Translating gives CASSIRDSHRGYGYTF.

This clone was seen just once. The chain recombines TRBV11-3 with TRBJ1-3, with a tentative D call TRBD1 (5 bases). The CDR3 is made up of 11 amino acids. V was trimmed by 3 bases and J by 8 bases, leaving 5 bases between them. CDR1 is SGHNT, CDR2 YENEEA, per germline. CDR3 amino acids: CASSLTDTIYF. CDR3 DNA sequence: TGTGCCAGCAGCTTGACAGACACCATATATTTT.

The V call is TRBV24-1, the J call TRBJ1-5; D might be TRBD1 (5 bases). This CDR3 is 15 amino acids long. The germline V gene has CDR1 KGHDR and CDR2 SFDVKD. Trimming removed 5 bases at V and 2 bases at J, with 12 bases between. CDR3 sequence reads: CATSAGGVGNQPQHF. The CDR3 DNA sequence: TGTGCCACCAGTGCCGGGGGGGTTGGCAATCAGCCCCAGCATTTT.

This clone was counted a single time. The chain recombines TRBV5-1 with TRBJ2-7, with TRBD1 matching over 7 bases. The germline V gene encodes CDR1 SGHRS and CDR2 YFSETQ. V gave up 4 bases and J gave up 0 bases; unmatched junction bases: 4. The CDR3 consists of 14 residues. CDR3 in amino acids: CASSPGQISYEQYF. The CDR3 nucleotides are TGCGCCAGCAGCCCGGGACAGATCTCCTACGAGCAGTACTTC. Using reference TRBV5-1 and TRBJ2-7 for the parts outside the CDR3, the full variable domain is KAGVTQTPRYLIKTRGQQVTLSCSPISGHRSVSWYQQTPGQGLQFLFEYFSETQRNKGNFPGRFSGRQFSNSRSEMNVSTLELGDSALYLCASSPGQISYEQYFGPGTRLTVT.

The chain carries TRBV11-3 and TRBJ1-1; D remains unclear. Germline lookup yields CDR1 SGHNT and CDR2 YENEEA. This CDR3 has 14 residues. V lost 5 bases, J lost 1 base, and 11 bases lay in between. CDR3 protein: CASSAPGKNTEAFF. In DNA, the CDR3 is TGTGCCAGCAGCGCTCCAGGAAAGAACACTGAAGCTTTCTTT.

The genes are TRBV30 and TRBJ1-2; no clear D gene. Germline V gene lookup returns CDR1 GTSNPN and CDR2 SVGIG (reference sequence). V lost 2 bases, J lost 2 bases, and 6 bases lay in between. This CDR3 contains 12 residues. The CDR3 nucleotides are TGTGCCTGGAGTATAGCAAACTATGGCTACACCTTC. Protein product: CAWSIANYGYTF.

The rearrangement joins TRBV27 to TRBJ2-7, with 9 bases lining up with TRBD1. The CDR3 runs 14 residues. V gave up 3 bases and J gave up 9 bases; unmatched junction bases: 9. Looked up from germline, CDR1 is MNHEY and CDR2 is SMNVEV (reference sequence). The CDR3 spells CASSFSHTGGVQYF. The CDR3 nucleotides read TGTGCCAGCAGTTTTTCCCACACAGGGGGCGTGCAGTACTTC.

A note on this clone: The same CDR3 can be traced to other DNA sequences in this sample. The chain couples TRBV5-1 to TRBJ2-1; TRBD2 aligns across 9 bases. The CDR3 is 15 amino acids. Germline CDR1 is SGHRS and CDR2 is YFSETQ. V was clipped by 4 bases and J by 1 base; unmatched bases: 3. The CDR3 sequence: CASSGAGGSYNEQFF. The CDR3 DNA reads TGCGCCAGCAGCGGAGCGGGGGGTTCCTACAATGAGCAGTTCTTC. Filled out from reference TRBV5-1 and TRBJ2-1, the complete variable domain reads KAGVTQTPRYLIKTRGQQVTLSCSPISGHRSVSWYQQTPGQGLQFLFEYFSETQRNKGNFPGRFSGRQFSNSRSEMNVSTLELGDSALYLCASSGAGGSYNEQFFGPGTRLTVL.